Below are 28 T cell receptor beta chains sequenced from a single sample in a study of high-grade serous ovarian cancer treatment subgroups. Tumor samples were taken before definitive surgery or chemotherapy. Data came from immunoSEQ multiplex PCR; TCRdb stores just in-frame clones and leaves some out. The table shows over 9,000 clones, with roughly 80% occurring only once. The sample comprised tumor tissue. The receptors derive from a human donor with high-grade serous ovarian cancer.

This clone has a single count. V is TRBV11-2 and J is TRBJ2-7, with D perhaps TRBD1 or TRBD2 (6 bases each). CDR3 length equals 13 residues. Germline-derived CDR1 and CDR2 are SGHAT and FQNNGV. V lost 6 bases to trimming and J lost 6 bases, with 15 bases between them. The CDR3 region is CASRLTGGSEQYF. CDR3 DNA sequence: TGTGCCAGCAGACTTACCGGGGGCTCCGAGCAGTACTTC.

This chain links TRBV4-1 with TRBJ2-3; 11 positions match TRBD2. This CDR3 has 15 amino acids. J gave up 5 bases and V 5 bases, and 6 bases lay outside the gene matches. Germline lookup yields CDR1 MGHRA and CDR2 YSYEKL. CDR3 in DNA: TGCGCCAGCAGCAAACTAGCGGGAGCAAAAGATACGCAGTATTTT. Translation: CASSKLAGAKDTQYF.

J is TRBJ2-5 and V is TRBV5-1; TRBD2 agrees at 7 bases. The J call may be wrong; the DNA end is better matched by TRBJ2-7. The length of the CDR3 is 15 residues. Germline V gene lookup returns CDR1 SGHRS and CDR2 YFSETQ. In DNA form, the CDR3 reads TGCGCCAGCAGCTTGAATACGGGGAGGGAGGCCGAGCAGTACTTC. Its protein product is CASSLNTGREAEQYF.

The rearrangement uses TRBV27 and TRBJ2-1; D is uncertain. Germline CDR1 reads MNHEY; CDR2 reads SMNVEV (reference sequence). The length of the CDR3 is 13 residues. The germline V and J ends were trimmed by 0 bases and 8 bases, with 8 bases remaining between them. The CDR3 is CASSLSVGDEQFF. CDR3 nucleotide sequence: TGTGCCAGCAGTTTATCGGTCGGCGATGAGCAGTTCTTC.

The V and J genes are TRBV6-6 and TRBJ1-4; no firm D call. The V gene lost 0 bases and the J gene lost 5 bases, with 10 bases spanning the gap. The germline V gene has CDR1 MNHNY and CDR2 SVGAGI (reference sequence). The CDR3 is made up of 15 amino acids. The CDR3 region has the DNA TGTGCCAGCAGTTACTCGACTGCCCCAAATGAAAAACTGTTTTTT. Its protein is CASSYSTAPNEKLFF.

The J gene is TRBJ2-2, the V gene TRBV7-8; 13 bases are shared with TRBD2. The CDR3 runs to 20 residues. Germline CDR1 SGHVS, CDR2 FQNEAQ. Unmatched junction bases numbered 12, after V lost 5 bases and J lost 0 bases. CDR3 coding DNA: TGTGCCAGCAGCCCCCAATTTCGGACTAGCGGGAGACCGAACACCGGGGAGCTGTTTTTT. Amino acid sequence: CASSPQFRTSGRPNTGELFF.

The chain uses TRBV5-5 and TRBJ1-5; 7 nucleotides agree with TRBD1. With V trimmed by 3 bases and J by 0 bases, 3 bases remained unmatched. The CDR3 has 15 amino acids. Germline CDR1 is SGHKS and CDR2 is YYEKEE (reference sequence). CDR3 coding DNA: TGTGCCAGCAGCTGGACAGGAGATAGCAATCAGCCCCAGCATTTT. Encoded protein: CASSWTGDSNQPQHF.

The rearrangement uses TRBV19 and TRBJ2-7; 8 bases line up with TRBD2. The germline V gene encodes CDR1 LNHDA and CDR2 SQIVND (reference sequence). V shed 7 bases and J 13 bases; nucleotides not matched to a gene: 24. The CDR3 spans 16 residues. The CDR3 DNA is TGTGCCAGTATGTGGCCAGGGACTAGGGTGGGGGCCGAGATTTACTTC. Protein sequence: CASMWPGTRVGAEIYF.

The V gene is TRBV12-5, the J gene TRBJ2-2, with D unresolved. V lost 1 base to trimming and J lost 6 bases, with 6 bases between them. CDR3 length equals 13 residues. From germline, CDR1 is LGHNT and CDR2 FRNRAP. The CDR3, as DNA: TGTGCTAGTGGTTTGGGCCGTTCCGGGGAGCTGTTTTTT. Encoded protein: CASGLGRSGELFF.

The J gene is TRBJ2-7, the V gene TRBV27, with 8 bases that match TRBD2. Trimming removed 6 bases from V and 6 bases from J; junction bases left unmatched: 13. This CDR3 is built from 15 residues. CDR1 and CDR2 from the germline V gene are MNHEY and SMNVEV (reference sequence). The DNA for the CDR3 is TGTGCCAGCAGCCTAAAAGCGGGAGTGGGGACCGAGCAGTACTTC. This gives the protein CASSLKAGVGTEQYF.

This clone came up once. The chain has TRBV5-3 and TRBJ2-3, with 10 nucleotides matching TRBD2. TRBV5-3 has ORF status, its function being uncertain. With 3 bases clipped from V and 6 bases from J, the junction kept 13 bases outside the gene matches. The CDR3 totals 17 residues. CDR3 DNA sequence: TGTGCCAGAAGCTATACTAGCGGGGCCGGCAAGGCTGATACGCAGTATTTT. Amino acids: CARSYTSGAGKADTQYF.

The chain carries TRBV10-3 and TRBJ1-1; D may be TRBD1 (5 bases). Between the trimmed V and J ends, which lost 10 bases and 3 bases, there was a span of 18 bases. CDR3 length: 14 amino acids. Germline assignment: CDR1 ENHRY and CDR2 SYGVKD. The CDR3 here is CATDGGRGDTEAFF. Here the CDR3 DNA reads TGTGCCACCGACGGGGGGAGAGGGGACACTGAAGCTTTCTTT.

The chain uses TRBV9 and TRBJ1-2; the D is unclear. V lost 0 bases to trimming and J lost 7 bases, with 10 bases between them. The germline V gene has CDR1 SGDLS and CDR2 YYNGEE. CDR3 length: 13 amino acids. CDR3 nucleotides: TGTGCCAGCAGCGTAGGAGGAACCCCTGGCTACACCTTC. This gives the protein CASSVGGTPGYTF.

The CDR3 sequence is CAISEGGLENTEAFF. CDR3 DNA: TGTGCCATCAGTGAGGGGGGTTTGGAGAACACTGAAGCTTTCTTT. This chain joins TRBV10-3 and TRBJ1-1; D may be TRBD1 (5 bases). Trimming cost V 2 bases and J 1 base, with 11 bases left between them. Germline V lookup: CDR1 ENHRY, CDR2 SYGVKD. This CDR3 has 15 amino acids.

The genes are TRBV30 and TRBJ1-3; possibly TRBD1 for D (5 bases). Germline lookup yields CDR1 GTSNPN and CDR2 SVGIG (reference sequence). Trimming removed 1 base at V and 0 bases at J, with 28 bases between. The CDR3 spans 21 residues. The CDR3 DNA reads TGTGCCTGGAGTGATGGGGGGTCTGGTTTGATGAAGGAGAGCTCTGGAAACACCATATATTTT. It translates to CAWSDGGSGLMKESSGNTIYF.

The V gene is TRBV27, the J gene TRBJ2-5; 7 bases map to TRBD1. With the DNA end fitting TRBJ2-7 better, the J assignment may be wrong. This CDR3 is built from 14 residues. The germline gives CDR1 MNHEY, CDR2 SMNVEV (reference sequence). The CDR3 DNA is TGTGCCAGCAGAAACAGGGGAAATGCCTACGAGCAGTACTTC. Its protein product is CASRNRGNAYEQYF.

The genes are TRBV11-1 and TRBJ1-2; 7 bases agree with TRBD1. V lost 7 bases, J lost 8 bases, and 13 bases stayed unmatched. The CDR3 extends over 14 amino acids. CDR1 and CDR2 (germline): SGHAT, FQDESV (reference sequence). Written as DNA, the CDR3 is TGTGCCAGCACCGCGGAGGGACAGAGATTCGGCTACACCTTC. It translates to CASTAEGQRFGYTF.

The chain uses TRBV19 and TRBJ2-6, with D perhaps TRBD2 (5 bases). The CDR3 sequence is 18 residues long. V lost 4 bases to trimming and J lost 0 bases, with 16 bases between them. The germline gives CDR1 LNHDA, CDR2 SQIVND (reference sequence). The CDR3 loop reads CASSTQPGKSSGANVLTF. The CDR3 nucleotides are TGTGCCAGTAGTACTCAGCCGGGAAAGAGCTCTGGGGCCAACGTCCTGACTTTC.

This clone was observed a few times. The chain links TRBV5-1 to TRBJ2-2; no reliable D call. With 3 bases removed from V and 4 bases from J, the gap between germline ends came to 13 bases. This CDR3 has 15 residues. Looked up from germline, CDR1 is SGHRS and CDR2 is YFSETQ. The CDR3 here is CASSSVSGSTGELFF. DNA for the CDR3: TGCGCCAGCAGCTCAGTATCAGGATCCACCGGGGAGCTGTTTTTT. Drawing the rest from reference TRBV5-1 and TRBJ2-2, the complete variable domain is KAGVTQTPRYLIKTRGQQVTLSCSPISGHRSVSWYQQTPGQGLQFLFEYFSETQRNKGNFPGRFSGRQFSNSRSEMNVSTLELGDSALYLCASSSVSGSTGELFFGEGSRLTVL.

The chain links TRBV6-1 to TRBJ2-7, with 8 bases lining up with TRBD1. Germline CDR1 MNHNS, CDR2 SASEGT. V trimming: 4 bases; J trimming: 4 bases; junction bases outside the gene matches: 6. The CDR3 has 14 amino acids. DNA of the CDR3: TGTGCCAGCAGTGGGACAGGGAGAAGGTACGAGCAGTACTTC. Translated: CASSGTGRRYEQYF.

The chain is built from TRBV7-8 and TRBJ2-3; TRBD1 might be the D (7 bases). The CDR3 covers 18 residues. Trimming stripped 6 bases from V and 3 bases from J, with 25 bases between. The germline V gene encodes CDR1 SGHVS and CDR2 FQNEAQ. The CDR3 protein is CASSYHPGQGGATDTQYF. DNA for the CDR3: TGTGCCAGCAGTTACCATCCAGGGCAGGGGGGTGCAACAGATACGCAGTATTTT.

Comments on this clone: The junction and the germline gene differ at one end; a read error may be behind it. This chain uses TRBV7-7 with TRBJ2-1; a possible D gene is TRBD1 (5 bases). The CDR3 loop spans 13 amino acids. Per the germline V gene, CDR1 is SSHAT and CDR2 is FNYEAQ (reference sequence). Here the CDR3 DNA reads TGTGCTAGCAGCTTAGGCCAGGGCCAAGAGCAGTTCTTC. This gives the protein CASSLGQGQEQFF.

The chain combines TRBV11-2 with TRBJ2-7; TRBD2 matches at 9 bases. The V and J ends lost 5 bases and 4 bases, in that order; junction bases with no gene match: 12. From germline, CDR1 is SGHAT and CDR2 FQNNGV. The CDR3 consists of 16 residues. The CDR3 region has the DNA TGTGCCAGCAGCGGGACTGTAGCGGGAGTTCAATACGAGCAGTACTTC. This gives the protein CASSGTVAGVQYEQYF.

This clone was found once. The rearrangement joins TRBV5-1 to TRBJ2-5; D perhaps matches TRBD2 (6 bases). CDR3 length equals 13 residues. Germline loops: CDR1 SGHRS, CDR2 YFSETQ. The V end lost 4 bases, the J end lost 5 bases, and 12 bases lay between the germline ends. CDR3 nucleotides: TGCGCCAGCAGCGGGCAGGGAGGTGAGACCCAGTACTTC. Amino acids: CASSGQGGETQYF.

The chain employs TRBV7-2 and TRBJ1-5; no reliable D call. Germline lookup yields CDR1 SGHTA and CDR2 FQGNSA. The V gene lost 7 bases and the J gene lost 2 bases, with 12 bases spanning the gap. The length of the CDR3 is 14 residues. The CDR3 sequence is CASTSDQGNQPQHF. In nucleotides, the CDR3 is TGTGCCAGCACCTCGGACCAGGGCAATCAGCCCCAGCATTTT.

This clone has just a few counts. The chain uses TRBV10-1 and TRBJ2-1; D is ambiguous. The length of the CDR3 is 13 residues. Germline V gives CDR1 WNHNN, CDR2 SYGVQD (reference sequence). V was trimmed by 0 bases and J by 7 bases, leaving 7 bases between them. CDR3 in DNA: TGCGCCAGCAGTGAGTCGATTCGGAATGAGCAGTTCTTC. Translating it yields CASSESIRNEQFF.

Only one count was recorded for this clone. The chain joins TRBV19 to TRBJ2-3; 7 nucleotides line up with TRBD1. The CDR3 has 14 amino acids. The germline V gene encodes CDR1 LNHDA and CDR2 SQIVND (reference sequence). V lost 5 bases to trimming and J lost 1 base; unmatched junction nucleotides: 3. This chain's CDR3 is CASSGTGGTDTQYF. The CDR3 DNA is TGTGCCAGTAGTGGTACAGGGGGCACAGATACGCAGTATTTT.

The rearrangement links TRBV28 to TRBJ2-3, with D tentatively TRBD1 or TRBD2 (7 bases each). The CDR3 loop spans 17 amino acids. V was cut by 4 bases and J by 1 base, with 18 bases left in between. Germline CDR1 and CDR2: MDHEN and SYDVKM. The CDR3 loop is CASSYWGRGRGTDTQYF. The CDR3 DNA follows: TGTGCCAGCAGTTACTGGGGCAGGGGGAGGGGCACAGATACGCAGTATTTT.